The present T cell receptor beta chain was sequenced within a study of PD-1 and CTLA-4 blockade in melanoma. Sequenced by immunoSEQ multiplex PCR; TCRdb stores in-frame clones only, minus some. The data show about 31,000 clones, about 87% seen once. The origin of this receptor is a human donor with melanoma. The sample in question was CD8+ T cells from peripheral blood, obtained from a patient given anti-PD-1 treatment.

The DNA for the CDR3 is TGCAGCGCCGACAATGGTCTGAACACTGAAGCTTTCTTT. Translation: CSADNGLNTEAFF. The chain has TRBV29-1 and TRBJ1-1, with D uncertain. The V end was cut by 7 bases, the J end by 0 bases, with 12 bases between. Germline lookup yields CDR1 SQVTM and CDR2 ANQGSEA. The CDR3 consists of 13 residues.